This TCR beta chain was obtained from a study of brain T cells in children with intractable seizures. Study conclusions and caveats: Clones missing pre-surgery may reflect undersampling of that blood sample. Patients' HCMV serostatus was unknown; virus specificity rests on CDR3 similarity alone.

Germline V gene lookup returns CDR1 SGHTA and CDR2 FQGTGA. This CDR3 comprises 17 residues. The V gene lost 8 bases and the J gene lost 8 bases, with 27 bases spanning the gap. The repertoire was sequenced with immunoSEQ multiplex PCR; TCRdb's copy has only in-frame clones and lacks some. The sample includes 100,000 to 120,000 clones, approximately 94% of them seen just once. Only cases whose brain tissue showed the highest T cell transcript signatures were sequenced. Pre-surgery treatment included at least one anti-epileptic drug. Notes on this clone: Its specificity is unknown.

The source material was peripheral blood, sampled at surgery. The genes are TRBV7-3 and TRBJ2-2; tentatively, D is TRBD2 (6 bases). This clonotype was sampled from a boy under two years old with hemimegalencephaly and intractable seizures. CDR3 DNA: TGTGCCAGCGGAGACAGCCGACTAGGACCTATTGGGGGGGAGCTGTTTTTT. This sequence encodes CASGDSRLGPIGGELFF.